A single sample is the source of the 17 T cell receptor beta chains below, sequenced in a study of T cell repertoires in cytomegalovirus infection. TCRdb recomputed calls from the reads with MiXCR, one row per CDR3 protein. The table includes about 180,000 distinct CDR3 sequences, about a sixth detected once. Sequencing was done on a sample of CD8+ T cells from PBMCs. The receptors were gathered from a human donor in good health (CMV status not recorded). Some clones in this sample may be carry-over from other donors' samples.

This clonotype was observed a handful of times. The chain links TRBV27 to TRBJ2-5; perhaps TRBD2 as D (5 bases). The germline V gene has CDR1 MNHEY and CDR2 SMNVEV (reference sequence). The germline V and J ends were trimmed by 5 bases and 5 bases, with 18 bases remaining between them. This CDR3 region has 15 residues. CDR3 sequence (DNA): TGTGCCAGCAGTCGGGGAAGTGGCAGTCGGGAGACCCAGTACTTC. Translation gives CASSRGSGSRETQYF.

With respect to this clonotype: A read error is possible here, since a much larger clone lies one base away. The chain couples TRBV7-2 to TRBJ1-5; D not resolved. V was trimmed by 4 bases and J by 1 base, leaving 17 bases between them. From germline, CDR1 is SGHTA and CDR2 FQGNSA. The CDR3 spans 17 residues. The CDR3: CASSYGASRWSNQPQHF. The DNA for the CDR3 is TGTGCCAGCAGCTATGGAGCGTCCAGGTGGAGCAATCAGCCCCAGCATTTT.

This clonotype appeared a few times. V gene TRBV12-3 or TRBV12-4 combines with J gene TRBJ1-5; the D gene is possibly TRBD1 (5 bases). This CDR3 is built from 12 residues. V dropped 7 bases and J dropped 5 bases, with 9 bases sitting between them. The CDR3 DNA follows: TGTGCCAGCACCCAGGGTTATCAGCCCCAGCATTTT. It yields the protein CASTQGYQPQHF.

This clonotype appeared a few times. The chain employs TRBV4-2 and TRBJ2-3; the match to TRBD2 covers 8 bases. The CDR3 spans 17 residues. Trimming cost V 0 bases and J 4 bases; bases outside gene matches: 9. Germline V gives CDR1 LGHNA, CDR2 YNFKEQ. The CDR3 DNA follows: TGTGCCAGCAGCCAAGAGCCACTAGCGGTGTACCCAGATACGCAGTATTTT. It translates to CASSQEPLAVYPDTQYF.

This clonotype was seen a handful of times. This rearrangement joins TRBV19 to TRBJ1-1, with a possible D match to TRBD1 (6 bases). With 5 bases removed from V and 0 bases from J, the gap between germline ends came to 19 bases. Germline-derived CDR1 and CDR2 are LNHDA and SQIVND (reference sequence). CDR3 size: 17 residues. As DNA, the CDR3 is TGTGCCAGTAGTGTACATGGGGGGGGCATCATGAACACTGAAGCTTTCTTT. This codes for CASSVHGGGIMNTEAFF.

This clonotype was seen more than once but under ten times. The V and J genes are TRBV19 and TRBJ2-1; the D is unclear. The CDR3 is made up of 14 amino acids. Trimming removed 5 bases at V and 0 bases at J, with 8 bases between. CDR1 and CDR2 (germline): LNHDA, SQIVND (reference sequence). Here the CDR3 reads CASSVIRSYNEQFF. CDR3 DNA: TGTGCCAGTAGTGTTATCCGCTCCTACAATGAGCAGTTCTTC.

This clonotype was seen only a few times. In DNA, the CDR3 is TGTGCCAGCAGTCACCAGGGGGTCTATGGCTACACCTTC. This codes for CASSHQGVYGYTF. This rearrangement joins TRBV12-3 or TRBV12-4 to TRBJ1-2, with 7 bases identical to TRBD1. The CDR3 has 13 amino acids. Losses at the gene ends were 5 bases for V and 4 bases for J; bases not matched to a gene: 4.

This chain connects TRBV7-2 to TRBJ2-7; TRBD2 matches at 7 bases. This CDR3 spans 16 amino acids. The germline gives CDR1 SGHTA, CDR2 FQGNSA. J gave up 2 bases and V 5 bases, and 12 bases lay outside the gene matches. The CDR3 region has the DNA TGTGCCAGCAGCCCCCCGGAGCGGGGACTTCCCTACGAGCAGTACTTC. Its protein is CASSPPERGLPYEQYF.

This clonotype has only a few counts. The CDR3 protein is CSAKTPPGLAGVNTQYF. The CDR3 coding sequence is TGCAGTGCTAAAACCCCCCCGGGACTAGCGGGGGTGAATACGCAGTATTTT. The chain is built from TRBV20-1 and TRBJ2-3; 14 bases match TRBD2. V lost 4 bases, J lost 7 bases, and 13 bases stayed unmatched. The CDR3 is 17 residues long. Looked up from germline, CDR1 is DFQATT and CDR2 is SNEGSKA (reference sequence).

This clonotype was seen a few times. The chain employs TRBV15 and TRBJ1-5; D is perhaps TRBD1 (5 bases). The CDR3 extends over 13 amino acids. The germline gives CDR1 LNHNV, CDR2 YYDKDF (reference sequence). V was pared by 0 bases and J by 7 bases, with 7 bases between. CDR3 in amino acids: CATSRDRGQPQHF. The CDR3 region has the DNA TGTGCCACCAGCAGAGATCGGGGCCAGCCCCAGCATTTT.

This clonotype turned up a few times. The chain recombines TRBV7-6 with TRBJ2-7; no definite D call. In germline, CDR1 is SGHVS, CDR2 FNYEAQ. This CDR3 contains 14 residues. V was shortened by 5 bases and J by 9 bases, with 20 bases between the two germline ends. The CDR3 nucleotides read TGTGCCAGCAGCCCGACCCCGGCCGCGGCGTCGCAGTACTTC. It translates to CASSPTPAAASQYF.

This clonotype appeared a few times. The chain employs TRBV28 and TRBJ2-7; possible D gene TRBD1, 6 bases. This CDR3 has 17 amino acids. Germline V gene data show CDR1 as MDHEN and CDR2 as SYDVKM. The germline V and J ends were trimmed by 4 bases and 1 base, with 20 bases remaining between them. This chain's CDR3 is CASSSPPTGSYSYEQYF. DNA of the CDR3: TGTGCCAGCAGTTCCCCTCCGACAGGATCCTATTCCTACGAGCAGTACTTC.

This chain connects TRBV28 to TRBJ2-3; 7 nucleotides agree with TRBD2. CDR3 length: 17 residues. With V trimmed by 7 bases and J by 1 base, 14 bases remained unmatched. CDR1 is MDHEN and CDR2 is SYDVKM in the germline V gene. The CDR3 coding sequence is TGTGCCAGCAACGGAATTCGCCAGCGGGGTCGCACAGATACGCAGTATTTT. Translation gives CASNGIRQRGRTDTQYF.

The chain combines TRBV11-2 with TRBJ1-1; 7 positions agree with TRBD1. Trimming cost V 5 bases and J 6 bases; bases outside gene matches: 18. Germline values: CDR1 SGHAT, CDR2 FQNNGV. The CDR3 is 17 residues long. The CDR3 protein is CASSNWMDRTAPSEAFF. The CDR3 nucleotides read TGTGCCAGCAGCAACTGGATGGACAGGACGGCTCCTTCTGAAGCTTTCTTT.

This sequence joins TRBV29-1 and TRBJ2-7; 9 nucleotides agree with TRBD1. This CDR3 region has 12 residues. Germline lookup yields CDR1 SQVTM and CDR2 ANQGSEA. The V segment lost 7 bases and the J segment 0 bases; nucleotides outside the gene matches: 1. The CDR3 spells CSAGQGSYEQYF. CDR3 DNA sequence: TGCAGCGCGGGACAGGGCTCCTACGAGCAGTACTTC.

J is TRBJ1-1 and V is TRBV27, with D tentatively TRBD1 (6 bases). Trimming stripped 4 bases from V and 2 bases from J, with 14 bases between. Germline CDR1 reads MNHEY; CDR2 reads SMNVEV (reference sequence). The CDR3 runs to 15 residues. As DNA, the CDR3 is TGTGCCAGCAGTTCGAGGGGGAGGATAAACACTGAAGCTTTCTTT. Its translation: CASSSRGRINTEAFF.

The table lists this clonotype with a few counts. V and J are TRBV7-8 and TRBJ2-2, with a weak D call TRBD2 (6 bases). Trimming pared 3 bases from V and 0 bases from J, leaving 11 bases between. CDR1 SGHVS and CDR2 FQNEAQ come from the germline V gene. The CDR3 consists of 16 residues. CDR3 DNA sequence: TGTGCCAGCAGCTTCTCCGGAGGGGCGAACACCGGGGAGCTGTTTTTT. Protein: CASSFSGGANTGELFF. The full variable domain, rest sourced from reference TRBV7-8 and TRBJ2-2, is GAGVSQSPRYKVAKRGQDVALRCDPISGHVSLFWYQQALGQGPEFLTYFQNEAQLDKSGLPSDRFFAERPEGSVSTLKIQRTQQEDSAVYLCASSFSGGANTGELFFGEGSRLTVL.